This T cell receptor beta chain was retrieved from a study of OX40 agonist ivuxolimab in advanced cancers. Study at large: One patient with hepatocellular carcinoma and two with cutaneous melanoma, three in all, had partial responses.

The length of the CDR3 is 16 residues. Germline-derived CDR1 and CDR2 are MRHNA and SNTAGT. The V and J ends lost 0 bases and 7 bases, in that order; junction bases with no gene match: 9. Study observations and caveats: By week 6 at 0.1 to 3.0 mg/kg, blood CD4+ and CD8+ T cells had expanded clonally. Nonresponders included some who also had low normalized T-cell clonal expansion. Expanded clones belonging to CD8+ T cells outnumbered, on average, those of CD4+.

Here immunoSEQ multiplex PCR was the method, and the copy in TCRdb shows in-frame clones only, minus some. Of around 94,000 clones listed, around nine tenths are singletons. Note on this clone: Antigen: not known.

The receptor was derived from an adult with an advanced solid tumor such as melanoma, head and neck, liver or kidney cancer. The sample in question was CD4+ or CD8+ T cells sorted from blood, obtained in a trial of the OX40 agonist ivuxolimab. The V gene is TRBV6-4, the J gene TRBJ2-1, with TRBD2 matching over 7 bases. The CDR3 sequence: CASSDSGGSRWNEQFF. CDR3 nucleotide sequence: TGTGCCAGCAGTGACTCTGGCGGGAGTCGTTGGAATGAGCAGTTCTTC.